This T cell receptor beta chain originates from a study of Ad26.COV2.S vaccination and SARS-CoV-2 variants. Repertoires were generated with immunoSEQ multiplex PCR, while TCRdb's copy carries only in-frame clones and drops some. The data hold almost 400,000 clones, with around 91% observed a single time. As for this clone: Its antigen is undetermined.

Treatment denoted: some 20 received Ad26.COV2.S at low or high dose, single or two shots; 5 received placebo; per-sample allocation not given. On day 63 after the first injection, vaccine and placebo recipients gave samples. In Boston, the donor was an adult between 18-55 years of age. Ad26.COV2.S expressed prefusion-stabilized spike from the original Wuhan strain. Notes on the study in general: Participants given vaccine showed non-spike TCR breadth similar to that of placebo recipients. Those who received the vaccine showed greater spike-specific TCR breadth than those given placebo.

The input for sequencing was peripheral blood, taken in a trial of Ad26.COV2.S vaccine versus placebo. The origin of this receptor is a person between 18 and 65 years old who received the Ad26.COV2.S COVID-19 vaccine or a placebo.

For the CDR3, the DNA is TGTGCCAGCAGCTTCACCGGGACTAGCGGGAGGGTTGAGCAGTTCTTC. Residues: CASSFTGTSGRVEQFF. The J gene is TRBJ2-1, the V gene TRBV7-2; TRBD2 matches at 16 bases. V trimming: 3 bases; J trimming: 9 bases; junction bases outside the gene matches: 5. The CDR3 consists of 16 residues. Germline CDR1 reads SGHTA; CDR2 reads FQGNSA.